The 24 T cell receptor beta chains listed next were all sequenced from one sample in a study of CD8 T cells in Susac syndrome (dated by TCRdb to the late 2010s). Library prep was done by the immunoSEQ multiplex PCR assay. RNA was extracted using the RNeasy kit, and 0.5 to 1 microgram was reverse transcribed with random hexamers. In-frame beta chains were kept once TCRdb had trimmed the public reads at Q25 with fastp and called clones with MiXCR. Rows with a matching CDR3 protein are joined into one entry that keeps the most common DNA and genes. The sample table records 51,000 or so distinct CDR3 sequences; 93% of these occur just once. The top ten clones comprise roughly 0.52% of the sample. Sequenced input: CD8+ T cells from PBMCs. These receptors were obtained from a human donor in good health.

In DNA, the CDR3 is TGTGCCAGTAGTAAAGGAGTGTACAATGAGCAGTTCTTC. Its translation is CASSKGVYNEQFF. The chain joins TRBV19 to TRBJ2-1; D gene ambiguous. Trimming left V 4 bases short and J 4 bases short, with 8 bases between. CDR1 and CDR2 from the germline V gene are LNHDA and SQIVND (reference sequence). The CDR3 length is 13 residues.

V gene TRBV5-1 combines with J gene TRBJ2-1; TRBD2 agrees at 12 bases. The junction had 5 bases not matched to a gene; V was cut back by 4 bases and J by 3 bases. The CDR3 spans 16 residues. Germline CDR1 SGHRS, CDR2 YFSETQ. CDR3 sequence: CASSGGLAGLYNEQFF. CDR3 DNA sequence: TGCGCCAGCAGCGGAGGACTAGCGGGGCTCTACAATGAGCAGTTCTTC.

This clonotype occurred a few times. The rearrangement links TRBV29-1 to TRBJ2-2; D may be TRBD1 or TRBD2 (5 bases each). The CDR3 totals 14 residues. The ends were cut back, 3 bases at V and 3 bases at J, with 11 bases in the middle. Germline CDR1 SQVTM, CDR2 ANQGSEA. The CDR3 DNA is TGCAGCGTTGATTTGCAGGGACACACCGGGGAGCTGTTTTTT. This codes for CSVDLQGHTGELFF.

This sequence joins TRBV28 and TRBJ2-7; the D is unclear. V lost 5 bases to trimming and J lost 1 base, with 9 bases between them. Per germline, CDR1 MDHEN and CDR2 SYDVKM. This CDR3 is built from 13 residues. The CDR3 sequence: CASSPSKSYEQYF. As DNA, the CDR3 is TGTGCCAGCAGTCCCTCAAAATCCTACGAGCAGTACTTC.

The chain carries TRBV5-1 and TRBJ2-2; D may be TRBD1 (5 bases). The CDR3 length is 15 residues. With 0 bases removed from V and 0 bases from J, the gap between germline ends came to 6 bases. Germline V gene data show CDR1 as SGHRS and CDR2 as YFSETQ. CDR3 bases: TGCGCCAGCAGCTTGGGACAGACGAACACCGGGGAGCTGTTTTTT. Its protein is CASSLGQTNTGELFF.

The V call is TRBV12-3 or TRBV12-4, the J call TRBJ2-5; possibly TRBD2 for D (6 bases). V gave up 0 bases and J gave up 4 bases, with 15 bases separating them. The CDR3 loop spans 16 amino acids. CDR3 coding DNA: TGTGCCAGCAGTTTAGCGGAGGGCAGGGCTAGAGAGACCCAGTACTTC. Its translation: CASSLAEGRARETQYF.

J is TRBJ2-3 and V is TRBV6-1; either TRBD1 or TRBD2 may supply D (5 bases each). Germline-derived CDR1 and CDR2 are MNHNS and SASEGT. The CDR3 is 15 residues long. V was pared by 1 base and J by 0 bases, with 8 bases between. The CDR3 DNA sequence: TGTGCCAGCAGTGAAGGGGGGTGGAGCACAGATACGCAGTATTTT. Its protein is CASSEGGWSTDTQYF.

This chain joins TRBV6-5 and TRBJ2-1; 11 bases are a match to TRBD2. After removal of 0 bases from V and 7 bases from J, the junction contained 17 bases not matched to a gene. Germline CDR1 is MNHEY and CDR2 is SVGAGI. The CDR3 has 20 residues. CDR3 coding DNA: TGTGCCAGCAGTTACTCGGAACTAGCGGGAGTCTTGGAATCCACTAATGAGCAGTTCTTC. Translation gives CASSYSELAGVLESTNEQFF.

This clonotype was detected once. The CDR3 sequence: CSVTGNTEAFF. As DNA, the CDR3 is TGCAGCGTTACAGGGAACACTGAAGCTTTCTTT. The chain recombines TRBV29-1 with TRBJ1-1; maybe TRBD1 (5 bases). The CDR3 length is 11 residues. In germline, CDR1 is SQVTM, CDR2 ANQGSEA. The V and J ends lost 5 bases and 1 base respectively, with 5 bases between them.

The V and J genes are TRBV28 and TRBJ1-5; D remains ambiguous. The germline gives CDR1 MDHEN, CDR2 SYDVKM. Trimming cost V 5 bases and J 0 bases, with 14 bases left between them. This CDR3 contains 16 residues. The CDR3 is CASSKSIIYSNQPQHF. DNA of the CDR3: TGTGCCAGCAGTAAGAGCATTATCTATAGCAATCAGCCCCAGCATTTT.

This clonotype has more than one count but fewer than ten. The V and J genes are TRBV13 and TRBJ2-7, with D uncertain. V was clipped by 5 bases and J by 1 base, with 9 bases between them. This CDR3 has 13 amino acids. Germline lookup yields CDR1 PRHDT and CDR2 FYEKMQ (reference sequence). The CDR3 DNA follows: TGTGCCAGCAGCCCCCGCGGTTCCTACGAGCAGTACTTC. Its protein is CASSPRGSYEQYF.

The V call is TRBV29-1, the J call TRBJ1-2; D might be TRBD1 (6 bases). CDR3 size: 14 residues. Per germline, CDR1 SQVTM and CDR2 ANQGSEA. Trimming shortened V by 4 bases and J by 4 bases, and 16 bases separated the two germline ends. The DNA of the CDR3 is TGCAGCGTTGGGGGGGGCCGGATGCTCTATGGCTACACCTTC. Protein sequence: CSVGGGRMLYGYTF. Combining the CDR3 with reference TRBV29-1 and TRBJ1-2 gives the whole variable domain SAVISQKPSRDICQRGTSLTIQCQVDSQVTMMFWYRQQPGQSLTLIATANQGSEATYESGFVIDKFPISRPNLTFSTLTVSNMSPEDSSIYLCSVGGGRMLYGYTFGSGTRLTVV.

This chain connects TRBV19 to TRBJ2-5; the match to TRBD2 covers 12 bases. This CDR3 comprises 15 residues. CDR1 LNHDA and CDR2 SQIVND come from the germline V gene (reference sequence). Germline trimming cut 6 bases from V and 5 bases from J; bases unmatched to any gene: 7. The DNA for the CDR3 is TGTGCCAGTAGGCGGACTAGCGGGACACGGGAGACCCAGTACTTC. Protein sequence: CASRRTSGTRETQYF.

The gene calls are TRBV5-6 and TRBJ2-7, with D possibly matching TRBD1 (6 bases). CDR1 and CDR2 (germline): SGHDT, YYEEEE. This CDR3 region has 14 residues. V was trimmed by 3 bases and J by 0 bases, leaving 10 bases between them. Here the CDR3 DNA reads TGTGCCAGCAGCTACAGGGCGGCCTCCTACGAGCAGTACTTC. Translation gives CASSYRAASYEQYF. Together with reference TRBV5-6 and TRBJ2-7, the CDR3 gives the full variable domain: DAGVTQSPTHLIKTRGQQVTLRCSPKSGHDTVSWYQQALGQGPQFIFQYYEEEERQRGNFPDRFSGHQFPNYSSELNVNALLLGDSALYLCASSYRAASYEQYFGPGTRLTVT.

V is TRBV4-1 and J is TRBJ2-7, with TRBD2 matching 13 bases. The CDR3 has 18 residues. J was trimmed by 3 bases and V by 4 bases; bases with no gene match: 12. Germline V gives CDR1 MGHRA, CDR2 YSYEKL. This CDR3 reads CASSRTSGSTMGNYEQYF. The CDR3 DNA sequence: TGCGCCAGCAGCCGGACTAGCGGGAGCACAATGGGGAACTACGAGCAGTACTTC.

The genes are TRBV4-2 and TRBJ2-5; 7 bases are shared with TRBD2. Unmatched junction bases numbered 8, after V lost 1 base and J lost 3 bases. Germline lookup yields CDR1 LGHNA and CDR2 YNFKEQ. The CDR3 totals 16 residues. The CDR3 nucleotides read TGTGCCAGCAGCCAAGGGACCGGGAGCGGGGAAGAGACCCAGTACTTC. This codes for CASSQGTGSGEETQYF.

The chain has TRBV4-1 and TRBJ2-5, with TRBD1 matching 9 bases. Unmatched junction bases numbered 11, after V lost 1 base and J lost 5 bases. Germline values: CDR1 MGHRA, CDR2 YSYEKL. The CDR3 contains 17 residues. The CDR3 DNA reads TGCGCCAGCAGCCAAGGCCTGGGACAGGGATTGGGGGAGACCCAGTACTTC. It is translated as CASSQGLGQGLGETQYF.

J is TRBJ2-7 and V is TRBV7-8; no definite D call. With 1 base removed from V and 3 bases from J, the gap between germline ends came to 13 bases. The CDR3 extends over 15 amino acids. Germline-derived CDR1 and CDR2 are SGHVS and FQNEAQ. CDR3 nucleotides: TGTGCCAGCAGCTTAGAAAATCAACTATTCTACGAGCAGTACTTC. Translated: CASSLENQLFYEQYF.

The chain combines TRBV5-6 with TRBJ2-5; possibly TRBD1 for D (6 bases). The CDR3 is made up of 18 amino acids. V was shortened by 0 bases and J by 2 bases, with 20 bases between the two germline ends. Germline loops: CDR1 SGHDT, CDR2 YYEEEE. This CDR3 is CASSLAKSGTSLQETQYF. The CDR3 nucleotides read TGTGCCAGCAGCTTGGCAAAATCCGGGACATCTTTGCAAGAGACCCAGTACTTC.

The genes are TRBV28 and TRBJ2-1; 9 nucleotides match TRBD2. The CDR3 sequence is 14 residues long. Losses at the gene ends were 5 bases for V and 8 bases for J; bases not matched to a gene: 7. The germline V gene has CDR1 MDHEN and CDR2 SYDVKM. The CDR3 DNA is TGTGCCAGCAGTCGGCGGGAGGGGCACTATGAGCAGTTCTTC. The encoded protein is CASSRREGHYEQFF.

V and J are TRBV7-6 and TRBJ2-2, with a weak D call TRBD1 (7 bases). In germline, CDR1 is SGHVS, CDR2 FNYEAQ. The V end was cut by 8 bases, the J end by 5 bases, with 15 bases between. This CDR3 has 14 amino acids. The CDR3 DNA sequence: TGTGCCAGCGGGCAGGGGGGTTGGACCGGGGAGCTGTTTTTT. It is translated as CASGQGGWTGELFF.

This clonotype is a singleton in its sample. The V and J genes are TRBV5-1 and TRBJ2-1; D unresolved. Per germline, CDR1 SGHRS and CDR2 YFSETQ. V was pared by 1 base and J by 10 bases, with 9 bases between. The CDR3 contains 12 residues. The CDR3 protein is CASSLPQREQFF. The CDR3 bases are TGCGCCAGCAGCTTGCCGCAGAGGGAGCAGTTCTTC.

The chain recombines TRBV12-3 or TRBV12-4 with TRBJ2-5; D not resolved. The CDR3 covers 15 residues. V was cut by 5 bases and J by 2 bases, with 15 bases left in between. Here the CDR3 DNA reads TGTGCCAGCAGTACCCTCTTTGGCGCGCAAGAGACCCAGTACTTC. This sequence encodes CASSTLFGAQETQYF.

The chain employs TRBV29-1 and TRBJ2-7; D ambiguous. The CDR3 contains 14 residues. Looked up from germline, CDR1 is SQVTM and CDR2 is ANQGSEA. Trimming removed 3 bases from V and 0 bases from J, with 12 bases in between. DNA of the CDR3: TGCAGCGTTGATGCTGGCCTTAGCTCCTACGAGCAGTACTTC. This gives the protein CSVDAGLSSYEQYF.